The rows below give T cell receptor beta chains drawn from one sample of a study of PD-L1 blockade in urothelial cancer. Only in-frame clones appear in the TCRdb table, and some are missing; sequencing was by immunoSEQ multiplex PCR. Among tens of thousands of clones, around 83% were seen once, and the ten largest hold around a tenth. Sample: PBMCs, taken around atezolizumab (anti-PD-L1) treatment. The receptors shown here come from an older woman with urothelial cancer. Both conserved end residues are part of each CDR3. Fields, in order: D gene, clone size, J gene, V gene, CDR3 DNA, CDR3 protein. D genes are given only for firm matches. Rows may omit the clone size; those that give it use once, few, many or a size class.

d_gene: NA
abundance: NA
j_gene: TRBJ1-1
v_gene: TRBV29-1
CDR3nt: TGCAGCGTTGTGGGGGCCACTGAAGCTTTCTTT
CDR3aa: CSVVGATEAFF

d_gene: TRBD2
abundance: NA
j_gene: TRBJ2-7
v_gene: TRBV4-1
CDR3nt: TGCGCCAGCAGCCATCCGACTAGCGGGATCTACGAGCAGTACTTC
CDR3aa: CASSHPTSGIYEQYF

d_gene: NA
abundance: NA
j_gene: TRBJ1-3
v_gene: TRBV4-1
CDR3nt: TGCGCCAGCAGCCACGCCTCGGGACATCGGAGCTCTGGAAACACCATATATTTT
CDR3aa: CASSHASGHRSSGNTIYF

d_gene: TRBD1
abundance: NA
j_gene: TRBJ2-1
v_gene: TRBV18
CDR3nt: TGTGCCAGCTCACCTCCGGGACAGGGGGGTTACAATGAGCAGTTCTTC
CDR3aa: CASSPPGQGGYNEQFF

d_gene: TRBD1
abundance: NA
j_gene: TRBJ2-7
v_gene: TRBV2
CDR3nt: TGTGCCAGCAGTGGGGTCGGGACAGACTCCTACGAGCAGTACTTC
CDR3aa: CASSGVGTDSYEQYF

d_gene: NA
abundance: once
j_gene: TRBJ2-2
v_gene: TRBV29-1
CDR3nt: TGCAGCGTTTATTATAGCTCCGTGGGGGAGCTGTTTTTT
CDR3aa: CSVYYSSVGELFF

d_gene: NA
abundance: NA
j_gene: TRBJ1-4
v_gene: TRBV28
CDR3nt: TGTGCCAGCAGTGGACGGGGGGCAGGACAGTATAATGAAAAACTGTTTTTT
CDR3aa: CASSGRGAGQYNEKLFF

d_gene: TRBD1
abundance: once
j_gene: TRBJ2-1
v_gene: TRBV9
CDR3nt: TGTGCCAGCAGCCTGAGTTTTACAGGGGGACACTACAATGAGCAGTTCTTC
CDR3aa: CASSLSFTGGHYNEQFF

d_gene: NA
abundance: NA
j_gene: TRBJ1-2
v_gene: TRBV7-5
CDR3nt: TGTGCCAGAAGCTTACAGGGTTTGCGTTGGTGTGGCTACACCTTC
CDR3aa: CARSLQGLRWCGYTF

d_gene: TRBD2
abundance: NA
j_gene: TRBJ2-2
v_gene: TRBV11-2
CDR3nt: TGTGCCAGCAGCTTAGAGGGCCTGCGGGGGGGCCTTACCGGGGAGCTGTTTTTT
CDR3aa: CASSLEGLRGGLTGELFF

d_gene: TRBD1
abundance: many
j_gene: TRBJ2-3
v_gene: TRBV11-2
CDR3nt: TGTGCCAGCAGAACATTCCCCCAGGGGGCGAGCACAGATACGCAGTATTTT
CDR3aa: CASRTFPQGASTDTQYF

d_gene: TRBD1
abundance: NA
j_gene: TRBJ2-7
v_gene: TRBV7-9
CDR3nt: TGTGCCAGCAGCTTAGTTCCGGACAGGATGGGCGAGCAGTACTTC
CDR3aa: CASSLVPDRMGEQYF

d_gene: NA
abundance: NA
j_gene: TRBJ2-5
v_gene: TRBV9
CDR3nt: TGTGCCAGCAGCGAGAGGGGGATCCAAGAGACCCAGTACTTC
CDR3aa: CASSERGIQETQYF

d_gene: NA
abundance: NA
j_gene: TRBJ1-2
v_gene: TRBV10-3
CDR3nt: TGTGCCACCGCCGCCGTAGGGGGAAGCTACACCTTC
CDR3aa: CATAAVGGSYTF

d_gene: NA
abundance: NA
j_gene: TRBJ2-1
v_gene: TRBV30
CDR3nt: TGTGCCTGGAGTTTCTTAGACAATGAGCAGTTCTTC
CDR3aa: CAWSFLDNEQFF

d_gene: NA
abundance: NA
j_gene: TRBJ1-1
v_gene: TRBV5-1
CDR3nt: TGCGCCAGCAGCTTGGGGACCGCTAGGGAGGCTGAAGCTTTCTTT
CDR3aa: CASSLGTAREAEAFF

d_gene: NA
abundance: NA
j_gene: TRBJ1-5
v_gene: TRBV7-9
CDR3nt: TGTGCCAGCAGCTTAGGGCAGAGGGGCAATCAGCCCCAGCATTTT
CDR3aa: CASSLGQRGNQPQHF

d_gene: TRBD1
abundance: NA
j_gene: TRBJ1-4
v_gene: TRBV29-1
CDR3nt: TGCAGCGCACGCGGACGGACAGGAAGTACCAGCCCAACTAATGAAAAACTGTTTTTT
CDR3aa: CSARGRTGSTSPTNEKLFF

d_gene: TRBD1
abundance: NA
j_gene: TRBJ1-4
v_gene: TRBV6-1
CDR3nt: TGTGCCAGCAGTCACCGACAGGGGGCCGATGAAAAACTGTTTTTT
CDR3aa: CASSHRQGADEKLFF

d_gene: NA
abundance: NA
j_gene: TRBJ1-5
v_gene: TRBV21-1
CDR3nt: TGTGCCAGCAGCCTGAGGACAGGGGCCTATCAGCCCCAGCATTTT
CDR3aa: CASSLRTGAYQPQHF

d_gene: NA
abundance: NA
j_gene: TRBJ1-1
v_gene: TRBV30
CDR3nt: TGTGCCTGGAGTCCCCAGGTTGGCGGGGTCACTGAAGCTTTCTTT
CDR3aa: CAWSPQVGGVTEAFF

d_gene: NA
abundance: NA
j_gene: TRBJ2-2
v_gene: TRBV5-1
CDR3nt: TGCGCCAGCAGCTTTTTGAACGGGAACGTCGGGGAGCTGTTTTTT
CDR3aa: CASSFLNGNVGELFF

d_gene: NA
abundance: NA
j_gene: TRBJ1-1
v_gene: TRBV11-2
CDR3nt: TGTGCCAGCAGCTTAGAGATGGGCCTCGCTGAAGCTTTCTTT
CDR3aa: CASSLEMGLAEAFF

d_gene: NA
abundance: NA
j_gene: TRBJ1-5
v_gene: TRBV6-1
CDR3nt: TGTGCCAGCAGTGAAAGTGTGACAGGAACCCTAGATCGACCCCAGCATTTT
CDR3aa: CASSESVTGTLDRPQHF

d_gene: NA
abundance: NA
j_gene: TRBJ2-1
v_gene: TRBV7-2
CDR3nt: TGTGCCAGCAGCTTAGACAACCTGAATGAGCAGTTCTTC
CDR3aa: CASSLDNLNEQFF

d_gene: NA
abundance: NA
j_gene: TRBJ2-3
v_gene: TRBV9
CDR3nt: TGTGCCAGCAGCGTAGCGGCCGGGGTAGGGAAGGTCACAGATACGCAGTATTTT
CDR3aa: CASSVAAGVGKVTDTQYF

d_gene: TRBD1
abundance: NA
j_gene: TRBJ2-5
v_gene: TRBV29-1
CDR3nt: TGCAGCGTTGGGGGACCCGAGACAGGGAGGTACTTC
CDR3aa: CSVGGPETGRYF

d_gene: TRBD2
abundance: NA
j_gene: TRBJ2-7
v_gene: TRBV5-1
CDR3nt: TGCGCCAGCAGCTTGGCTAGCGGGAGGGCCCGGGAGCAGTACTTC
CDR3aa: CASSLASGRAREQYF

d_gene: TRBD1
abundance: once
j_gene: TRBJ2-1
v_gene: TRBV10-3
CDR3nt: TGTGCCATCAGTGGACAGGGGAACAATGAGCAGTTCTTC
CDR3aa: CAISGQGNNEQFF

d_gene: NA
abundance: NA
j_gene: TRBJ2-1
v_gene: TRBV7-2
CDR3nt: TGTGCCAGCAGCTTACCTCCCCTGGGGGCTGGGCATGAGCAGTTCTTC
CDR3aa: CASSLPPLGAGHEQFF

d_gene: NA
abundance: NA
j_gene: TRBJ1-1
v_gene: TRBV18
CDR3nt: TGTGCCAGCTCACCACTGGCCAGAACGGAGGGCACTGAAGCTTTCTTT
CDR3aa: CASSPLARTEGTEAFF

d_gene: TRBD1
abundance: NA
j_gene: TRBJ2-3
v_gene: TRBV5-1
CDR3nt: TGCGCCAGCAGCTCGGGGACAGGTGGCACAGATACGCAGTATTTT
CDR3aa: CASSSGTGGTDTQYF

d_gene: NA
abundance: once
j_gene: TRBJ2-1
v_gene: TRBV7-3
CDR3nt: TGTGCCAGCAGCTTAGGGTCTAGCAGGTACAATGAGCAGTTCTTC
CDR3aa: CASSLGSSRYNEQFF

d_gene: TRBD1
abundance: NA
j_gene: TRBJ2-2
v_gene: TRBV5-1
CDR3nt: TGCGCCAGCAGCTCCACCGGACAGGGGGTAACCGGGGAGCTGTTTTTT
CDR3aa: CASSSTGQGVTGELFF

d_gene: NA
abundance: NA
j_gene: TRBJ2-7
v_gene: TRBV5-4
CDR3nt: TGTGCCAGCAGCTTGGACCGCGCCGCCGTATACGAGCAGTACTTC
CDR3aa: CASSLDRAAVYEQYF

d_gene: TRBD1
abundance: once
j_gene: TRBJ2-5
v_gene: TRBV19
CDR3nt: TGTGCCAGTAGTACCACAGACAGGGCTGCGGTTGGGGAGACCCAGTACTTC
CDR3aa: CASSTTDRAAVGETQYF

d_gene: NA
abundance: NA
j_gene: TRBJ2-5
v_gene: TRBV7-8
CDR3nt: TGTGCCAGCAGCTTAATCTTCCCGGAGACCCAGTACTTC
CDR3aa: CASSLIFPETQYF

d_gene: TRBD2
abundance: NA
j_gene: TRBJ2-7
v_gene: TRBV7-2
CDR3nt: TGTGCCAGCAGCCCGCTAGCGGTTAAAACCTACGAGCAGTACTTC
CDR3aa: CASSPLAVKTYEQYF

d_gene: TRBD2
abundance: NA
j_gene: TRBJ2-2
v_gene: TRBV18
CDR3nt: TGTGCCAGCTCACCACCGTCGGGGGGGCGCGTGGACACCGGGGAGCTGTTTTTT
CDR3aa: CASSPPSGGRVDTGELFF

d_gene: NA
abundance: NA
j_gene: TRBJ1-5
v_gene: TRBV5-4
CDR3nt: TGTGCCAGCAGCTCACATGGAGGTGCCAATCAGCCCCAGCATTTT
CDR3aa: CASSSHGGANQPQHF

d_gene: NA
abundance: NA
j_gene: TRBJ2-2
v_gene: TRBV6-4
CDR3nt: TGTGCCAGCAGTGGGGGGACTGGAAACACCGGGGAGCTGTTTTTT
CDR3aa: CASSGGTGNTGELFF

d_gene: NA
abundance: NA
j_gene: TRBJ1-2
v_gene: TRBV27
CDR3nt: TGTGCCAGCAGTTTAGCATCGGACAATAGAATCTATGGCTACACCTTC
CDR3aa: CASSLASDNRIYGYTF

d_gene: TRBD1
abundance: NA
j_gene: TRBJ2-3
v_gene: TRBV25-1
CDR3nt: TGTGCCAGCACTTCCGGACAGGGAATGACAGATACGCAGTATTTT
CDR3aa: CASTSGQGMTDTQYF

d_gene: NA
abundance: NA
j_gene: TRBJ2-1
v_gene: TRBV19
CDR3nt: TGTGCCAGTAGTATAGAGGCAGGGGCTTCATACAATGAGCAGTTCTTC
CDR3aa: CASSIEAGASYNEQFF

d_gene: NA
abundance: NA
j_gene: TRBJ1-1
v_gene: TRBV7-9
CDR3nt: TGTGCCAGCAGCCCCGAAGGGGAGGACACTGAAGCTTTCTTT
CDR3aa: CASSPEGEDTEAFF

d_gene: TRBD2
abundance: NA
j_gene: TRBJ2-3
v_gene: TRBV5-1
CDR3nt: TGCGCCAGCAGCTTGCAGTGGAGACTAGCGGGGGGGCCGGGAGATACGCAGTATTTT
CDR3aa: CASSLQWRLAGGPGDTQYF